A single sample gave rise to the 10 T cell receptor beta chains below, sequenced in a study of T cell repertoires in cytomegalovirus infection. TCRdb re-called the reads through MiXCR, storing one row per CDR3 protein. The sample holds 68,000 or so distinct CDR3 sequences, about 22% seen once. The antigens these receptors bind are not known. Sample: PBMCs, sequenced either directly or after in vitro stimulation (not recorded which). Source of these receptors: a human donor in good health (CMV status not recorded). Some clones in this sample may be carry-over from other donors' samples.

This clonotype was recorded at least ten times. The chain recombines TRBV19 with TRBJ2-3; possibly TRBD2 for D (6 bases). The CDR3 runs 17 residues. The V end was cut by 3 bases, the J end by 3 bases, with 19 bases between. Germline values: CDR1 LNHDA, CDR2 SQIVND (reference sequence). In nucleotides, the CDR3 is TGTGCCAGTAGTATCCCCACGGGGGTTGCGGGGACAGATACGCAGTATTTT. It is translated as CASSIPTGVAGTDTQYF.

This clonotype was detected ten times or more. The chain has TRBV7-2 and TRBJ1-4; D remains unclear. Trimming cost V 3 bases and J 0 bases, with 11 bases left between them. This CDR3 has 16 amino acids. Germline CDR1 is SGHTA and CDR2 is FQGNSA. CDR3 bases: TGTGCCAGCAGCTTGATGGGAGGTACAACTAATGAAAAACTGTTTTTT. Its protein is CASSLMGGTTNEKLFF.

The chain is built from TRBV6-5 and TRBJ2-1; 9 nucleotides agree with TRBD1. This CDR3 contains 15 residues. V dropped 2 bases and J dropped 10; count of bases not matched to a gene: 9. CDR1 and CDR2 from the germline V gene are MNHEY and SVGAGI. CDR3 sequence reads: CASSYGTGTGQEQFF. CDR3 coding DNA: TGTGCCAGCAGTTACGGGACTGGGACAGGGCAAGAGCAGTTCTTC.

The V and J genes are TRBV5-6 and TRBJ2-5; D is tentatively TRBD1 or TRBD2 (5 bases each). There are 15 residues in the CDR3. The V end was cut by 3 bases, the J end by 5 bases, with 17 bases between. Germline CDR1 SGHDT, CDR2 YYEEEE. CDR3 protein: CASSYGTLVRETQYF. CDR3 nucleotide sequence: TGTGCCAGCAGCTACGGGACCCTCGTAAGGGAGACCCAGTACTTC.

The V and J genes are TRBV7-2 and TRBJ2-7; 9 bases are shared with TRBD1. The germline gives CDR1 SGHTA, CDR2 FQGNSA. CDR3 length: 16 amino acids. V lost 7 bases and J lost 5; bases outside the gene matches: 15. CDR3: CASTQLGGTGIHEQYF. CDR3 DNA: TGTGCCAGCACCCAGTTAGGAGGGACAGGGATCCACGAGCAGTACTTC.

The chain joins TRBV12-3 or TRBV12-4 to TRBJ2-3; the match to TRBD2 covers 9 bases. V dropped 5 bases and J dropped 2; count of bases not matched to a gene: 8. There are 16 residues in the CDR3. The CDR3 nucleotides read TGTGCCAGCAGTGTACAAGGGACTAGCCCCACAGATACGCAGTATTTT. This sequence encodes CASSVQGTSPTDTQYF.

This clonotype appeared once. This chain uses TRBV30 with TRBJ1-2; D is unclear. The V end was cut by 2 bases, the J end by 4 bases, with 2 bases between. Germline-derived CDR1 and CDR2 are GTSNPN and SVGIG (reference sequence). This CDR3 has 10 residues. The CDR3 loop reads CAWSRYGYTF. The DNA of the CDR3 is TGTGCCTGGAGTCGCTATGGCTACACCTTC.

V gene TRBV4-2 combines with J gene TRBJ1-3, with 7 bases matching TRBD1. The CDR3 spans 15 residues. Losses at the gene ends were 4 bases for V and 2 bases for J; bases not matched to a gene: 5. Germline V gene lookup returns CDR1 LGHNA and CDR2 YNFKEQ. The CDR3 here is CASSLKQGTGNTIYF. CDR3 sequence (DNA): TGTGCCAGCAGCCTGAAACAGGGGACTGGAAACACCATATATTTT.

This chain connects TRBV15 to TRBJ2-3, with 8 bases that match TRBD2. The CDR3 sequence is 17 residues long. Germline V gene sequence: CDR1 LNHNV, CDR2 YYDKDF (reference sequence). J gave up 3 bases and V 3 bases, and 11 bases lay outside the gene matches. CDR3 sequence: CATSRTIRGGETDTQYF. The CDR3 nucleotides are TGTGCCACCAGCAGGACAATCCGGGGGGGAGAGACAGATACGCAGTATTTT.

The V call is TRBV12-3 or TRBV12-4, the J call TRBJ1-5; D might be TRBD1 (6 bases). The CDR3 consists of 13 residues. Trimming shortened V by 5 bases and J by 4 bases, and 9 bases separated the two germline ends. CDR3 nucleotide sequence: TGTGCCAGCAGTATCAGGGGAAATCAGCCCCAGCATTTT. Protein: CASSIRGNQPQHF.